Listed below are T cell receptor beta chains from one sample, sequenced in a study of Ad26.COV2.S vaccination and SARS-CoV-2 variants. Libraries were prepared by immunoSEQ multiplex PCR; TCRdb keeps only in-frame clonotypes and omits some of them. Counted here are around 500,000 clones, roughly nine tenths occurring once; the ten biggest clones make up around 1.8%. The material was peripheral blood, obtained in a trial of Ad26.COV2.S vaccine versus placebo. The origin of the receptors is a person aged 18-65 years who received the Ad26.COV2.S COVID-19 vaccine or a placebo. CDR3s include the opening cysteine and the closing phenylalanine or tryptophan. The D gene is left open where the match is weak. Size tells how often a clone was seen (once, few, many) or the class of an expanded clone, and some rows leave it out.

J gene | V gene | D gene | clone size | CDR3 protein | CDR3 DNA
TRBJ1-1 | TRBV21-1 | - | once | CASSKCYREIPLVYWRTEAFF | TGTGCCAGCAGCAAATGCTACAGGGAGATTCCTTTAGTTTATTGGCGCACTGAAGCTTTCTTT
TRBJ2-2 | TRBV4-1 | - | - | CASSQSTLRLPNTGELFF | TGCGCCAGCAGCCAATCGACGTTGAGACTACCAAACACCGGGGAGCTGTTTTTT
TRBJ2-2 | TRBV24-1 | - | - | CATSGGTGELFF | TGTGCCACCAGTGGAGGGACCGGGGAGCTGTTTTTT
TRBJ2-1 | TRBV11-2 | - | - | CASSFVAARNEQFF | TGTGCCAGCAGCTTTGTCGCCGCTCGGAATGAGCAGTTCTTC
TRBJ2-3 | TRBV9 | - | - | CASSVVALPSTDTQYF | TGTGCCAGCAGCGTAGTGGCTCTCCCTAGCACAGATACGCAGTATTTT
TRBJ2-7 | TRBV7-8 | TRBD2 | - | CASSLEGLRDYASYEQYF | TGTGCCAGCAGCTTAGAAGGGCTAAGGGACTACGCCTCCTACGAGCAGTACTTC
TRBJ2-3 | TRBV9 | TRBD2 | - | CASSVVGGSTDTQYF | TGTGCCAGCAGCGTAGTCGGGGGGAGCACAGATACGCAGTATTTT
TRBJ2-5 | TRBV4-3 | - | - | CASSQGSAGPGAQYF | TGCGCCAGCAGCCAAGGATCGGCAGGCCCTGGAGCCCAGTACTTC
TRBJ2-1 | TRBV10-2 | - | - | CASTPRRTNEQFF | TGCGCCAGCACCCCGAGGCGGACCAATGAGCAGTTCTTC
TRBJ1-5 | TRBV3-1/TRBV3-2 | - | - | CASSQGAQGGNQPQHF | TGTGCCAGCAGCCAAGGGGCACAGGGTGGCAATCAGCCCCAGCATTTT
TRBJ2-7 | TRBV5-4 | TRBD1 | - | CASSFHGTDSYEQYF | TGTGCCAGCAGCTTCCACGGGACAGACTCCTACGAGCAGTACTTC
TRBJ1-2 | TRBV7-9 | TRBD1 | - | CASSTGQGEHGYTF | TGTGCCAGCAGTACTGGACAGGGGGAACATGGCTACACCTTC
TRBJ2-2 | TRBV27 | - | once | CASSLFGRPNTGELFF | TGTGCCAGCAGTTTATTTGGGAGACCGAACACCGGGGAGCTGTTTTTT
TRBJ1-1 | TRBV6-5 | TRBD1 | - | CASSWDRGRGTEAFF | TGTGCCAGCAGTTGGGACAGGGGTAGAGGGACTGAAGCTTTCTTT
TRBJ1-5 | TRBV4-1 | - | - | CASSPFGTDSGYQPQHF | TGCGCCAGCAGCCCCTTTGGGACGGACAGTGGGTATCAGCCCCAGCATTTT
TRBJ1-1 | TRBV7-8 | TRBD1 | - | CASSIQTGGITEAFF | TGTGCCAGCAGCATTCAGACAGGGGGCATTACTGAAGCTTTCTTT
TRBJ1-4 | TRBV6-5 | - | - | CASSYDGGFGKLFF | TGTGCCAGCAGTTACGATGGAGGGTTTGGAAAACTGTTTTTT
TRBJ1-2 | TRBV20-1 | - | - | CSASSGGNYGYTF | TGCAGTGCTAGTTCCGGGGGCAACTATGGCTACACCTTC
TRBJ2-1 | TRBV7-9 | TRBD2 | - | CASSETGTSPFNEQFF | TGTGCCAGCAGCGAGACCGGGACTAGCCCTTTCAATGAGCAGTTCTTC
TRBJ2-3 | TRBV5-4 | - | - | CASSLARSGSTDTQYF | TGTGCCAGCAGCTTGGCCAGAAGCGGGAGCACAGATACGCAGTATTTT
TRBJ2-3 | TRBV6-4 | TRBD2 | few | CASSDGVAGGPDTQYF | TGTGCCAGCAGTGACGGGGTAGCGGGAGGGCCAGATACGCAGTATTTT
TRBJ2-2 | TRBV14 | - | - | CASSQGFFGGTGELFF | TGTGCCAGCAGCCAAGGATTCTTTGGCGGGACCGGGGAGCTGTTTTTT
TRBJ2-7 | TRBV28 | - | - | CASSSPGRRFSYEQYF | TGTGCCAGCAGTTCCCCAGGGAGGCGATTCTCCTACGAGCAGTACTTC
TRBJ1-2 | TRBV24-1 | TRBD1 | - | CAIGQGQDYTF | TGTGCCATCGGACAGGGCCAGGACTACACCTTC
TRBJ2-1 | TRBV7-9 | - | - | CASSPLGGGTYNEQFF | TGTGCCAGCAGCCCCCTGGGAGGAGGGACTTACAATGAGCAGTTCTTC
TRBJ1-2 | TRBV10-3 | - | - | CAISEPVALGYTF | TGTGCCATCAGTGAGCCGGTGGCCCTTGGCTACACCTTC
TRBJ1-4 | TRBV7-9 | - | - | CASSGQPYEKLFF | TGTGCCAGCAGCGGGCAGCCGTATGAAAAACTGTTTTTT
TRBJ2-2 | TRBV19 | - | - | CASRNLENTGELFF | TGTGCCAGTAGAAATTTAGAGAACACCGGGGAGCTGTTTTTT
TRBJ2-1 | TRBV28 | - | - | CASSTPVGSNEQFF | TGTGCCAGCAGTACACCCGTGGGGTCCAATGAGCAGTTCTTC
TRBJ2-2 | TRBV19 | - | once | CASRPLATNTGELFF | TGTGCCAGTAGACCCCTAGCGACGAACACCGGGGAGCTGTTTTTT
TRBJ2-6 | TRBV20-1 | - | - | CSASFGTLSSGANVLTF | TGCAGTGCTAGTTTTGGGACGCTAAGCTCTGGGGCCAACGTCCTGACTTTC
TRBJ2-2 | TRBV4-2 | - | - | CASSQDLGATPGELFF | TGTGCCAGCAGCCAAGATCTAGGAGCCACTCCCGGGGAGCTGTTTTTT
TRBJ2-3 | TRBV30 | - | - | CAWSVGGSTDTQYF | TGTGCCTGGAGTGTAGGTGGGTCCACAGATACGCAGTATTTT
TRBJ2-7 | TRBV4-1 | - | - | CASSQAEAWIQTGPYEQYF | TGCGCCAGCAGCCAAGCGGAGGCCTGGATTCAGACAGGACCCTACGAGCAGTACTTC
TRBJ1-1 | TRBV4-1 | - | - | CASSLESGLNTEAFF | TGCGCCAGCAGCCTGGAATCGGGCCTGAACACTGAAGCTTTCTTT
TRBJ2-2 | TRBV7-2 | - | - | CASSLEWKGTGELFF | TGTGCCAGCAGCTTAGAGTGGAAAGGGACCGGGGAGCTGTTTTTT
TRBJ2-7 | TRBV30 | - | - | CAWTGPLSSYEQYF | TGTGCCTGGACGGGCCCCCTAAGCTCCTACGAGCAGTACTTC
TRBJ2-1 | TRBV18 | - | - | CASSPGGSYNEQFF | TGTGCCAGCTCACCAGGGGGCTCCTACAATGAGCAGTTCTTC
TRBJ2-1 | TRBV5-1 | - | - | CASSLDIRLYRDEQFF | TGCGCCAGCAGCTTGGACATACGCTTGTATCGCGATGAGCAGTTCTTC
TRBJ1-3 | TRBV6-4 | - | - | CASRGSPGNTIYF | TGTGCCAGCAGAGGGAGCCCTGGAAACACCATATATTTT
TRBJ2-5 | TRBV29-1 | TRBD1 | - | CSGSGTGKETQYF | TGCAGCGGGTCCGGGACAGGGAAAGAGACCCAGTACTTC
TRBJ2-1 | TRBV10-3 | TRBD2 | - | CAISDLAGGNSYNEQFF | TGTGCCATCAGTGACCTAGCGGGGGGGAACTCCTACAATGAGCAGTTCTTC
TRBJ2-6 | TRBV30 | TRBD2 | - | CASHGLAGSPGANVLTF | TGTGCCTCCCATGGACTAGCGGGATCCCCTGGGGCCAACGTCCTGACTTTC
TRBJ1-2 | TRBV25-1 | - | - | CASRGVHYGYTF | TGTGCCAGCAGAGGGGTGCACTATGGCTACACCTTC
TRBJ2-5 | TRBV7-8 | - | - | CASRTGVQETQYF | TGTGCCAGCAGAACGGGGGTGCAAGAGACCCAGTACTTC
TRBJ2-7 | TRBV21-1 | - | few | CASSNFRDVYEQYF | TGTGCCAGCAGCAATTTTAGGGACGTCTACGAGCAGTACTTC
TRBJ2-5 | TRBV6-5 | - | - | CASSYSKGRSQETQYF | TGTGCCAGCAGTTACTCGAAAGGCAGATCTCAAGAGACCCAGTACTTC
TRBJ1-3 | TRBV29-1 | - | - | CSVETGSGGNTIYF | TGCAGCGTTGAAACAGGTTCTGGTGGAAACACCATATATTTT
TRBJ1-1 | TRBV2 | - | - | CAWLYGGFEASTEAFF | TGTGCCTGGCTCTACGGGGGCTTTGAGGCGAGCACTGAAGCTTTCTTT
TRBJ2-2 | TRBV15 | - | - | CATSNIWRSGELFF | TGTGCCACCAGCAACATCTGGCGTTCCGGGGAGCTGTTTTTT
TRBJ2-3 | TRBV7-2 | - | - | CASSLLGAGGTSTDTQYF | TGTGCCAGCAGCTTGCTAGGGGCTGGGGGGACTAGCACAGATACGCAGTATTTT